Detailed here is one TCR beta chain. This sample is part of a study of technical replicates of blood from a handful of donors. V lost 10 bases and J lost 0, with 16 bases in between. This CDR3 has 14 amino acids. Germline CDR1 is MNHNS and CDR2 is SASEGT. Profiled with immunoSEQ multiplex PCR; TCRdb holds only in-frame clones, not every one. The sample records about 61,000 clones, 97% being singletons. The chain recombines TRBV6-1 with TRBJ2-7; D may be TRBD1 (5 bases). The TCR originated in a human donor in good health. Sequencing used T cells isolated from PBMCs. The CDR3 DNA reads as TGTGCCACCATTATTTCCGACAGCTCCTACGAGCAGTACTTC. Protein product: CATIISDSSYEQYF.